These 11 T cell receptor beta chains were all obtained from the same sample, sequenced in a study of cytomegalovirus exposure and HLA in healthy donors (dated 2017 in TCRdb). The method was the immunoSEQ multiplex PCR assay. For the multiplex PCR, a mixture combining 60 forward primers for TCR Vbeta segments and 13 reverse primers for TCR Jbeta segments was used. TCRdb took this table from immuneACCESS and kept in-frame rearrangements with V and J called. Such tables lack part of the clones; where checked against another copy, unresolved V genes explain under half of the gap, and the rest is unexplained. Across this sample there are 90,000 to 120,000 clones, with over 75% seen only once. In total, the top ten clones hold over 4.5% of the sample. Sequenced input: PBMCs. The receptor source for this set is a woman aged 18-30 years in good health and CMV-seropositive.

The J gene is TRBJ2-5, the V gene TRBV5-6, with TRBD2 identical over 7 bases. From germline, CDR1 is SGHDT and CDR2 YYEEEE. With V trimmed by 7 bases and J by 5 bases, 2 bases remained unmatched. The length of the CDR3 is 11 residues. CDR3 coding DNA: TGTGCCAGCGGGGGAGGGGAGACCCAGTACTTC. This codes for CASGGGETQYF.

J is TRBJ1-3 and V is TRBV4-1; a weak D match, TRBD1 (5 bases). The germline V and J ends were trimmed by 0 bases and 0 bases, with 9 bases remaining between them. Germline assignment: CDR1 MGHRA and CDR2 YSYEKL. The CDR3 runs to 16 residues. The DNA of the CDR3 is TGCGCCAGCAGCCAAGAATGGGGCTTCTCTGGAAACACCATATATTTT. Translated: CASSQEWGFSGNTIYF.

CDR3 in amino acids: CASSDPGQRADTQYF. In DNA, the CDR3 is TGTGCCAGCTCCGATCCGGGACAGCGGGCAGATACGCAGTATTTT. This rearrangement joins TRBV2 to TRBJ2-3; TRBD1 is a possible D gene (7 bases). This CDR3 contains 15 residues. Germline V gives CDR1 SNHLY, CDR2 FYNNEI. Trimming took 8 bases from V and 4 from J, leaving 19 bases between them.

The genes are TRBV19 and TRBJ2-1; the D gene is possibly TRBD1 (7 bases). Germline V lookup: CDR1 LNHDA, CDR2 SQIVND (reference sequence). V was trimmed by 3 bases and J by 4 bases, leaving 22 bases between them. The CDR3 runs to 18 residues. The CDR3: CASSMGYLEGASYNEQFF. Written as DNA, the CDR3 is TGTGCCAGTAGTATGGGCTACTTGGAGGGGGCCTCTTACAATGAGCAGTTCTTC.

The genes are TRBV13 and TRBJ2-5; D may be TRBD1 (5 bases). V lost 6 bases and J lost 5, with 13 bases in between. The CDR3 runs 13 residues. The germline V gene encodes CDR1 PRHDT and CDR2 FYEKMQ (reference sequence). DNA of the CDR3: TGTGCCAGCAGACGCCAGGGTTGGGAGACCCAGTACTTC. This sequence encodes CASRRQGWETQYF.

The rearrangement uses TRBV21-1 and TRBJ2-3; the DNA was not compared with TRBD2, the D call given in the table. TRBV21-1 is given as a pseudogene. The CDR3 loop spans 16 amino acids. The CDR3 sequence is CASSLTSGSRPDTQYF. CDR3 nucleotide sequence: TGTGCCAGCAGCCTGACTAGCGGGAGTAGACCAGATACGCAGTATTTT.

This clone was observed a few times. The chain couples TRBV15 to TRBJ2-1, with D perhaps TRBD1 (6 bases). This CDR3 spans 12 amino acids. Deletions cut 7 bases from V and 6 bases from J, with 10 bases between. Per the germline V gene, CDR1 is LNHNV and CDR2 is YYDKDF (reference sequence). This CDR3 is CATTLGGNEQFF. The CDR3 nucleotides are TGTGCCACCACCCTAGGGGGCAATGAGCAGTTCTTC.

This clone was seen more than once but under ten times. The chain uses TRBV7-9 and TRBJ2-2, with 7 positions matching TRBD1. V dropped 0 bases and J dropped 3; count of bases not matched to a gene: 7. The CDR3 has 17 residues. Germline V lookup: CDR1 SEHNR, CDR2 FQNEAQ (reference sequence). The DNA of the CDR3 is TGTGCCAGCAGCTTAGCTGACAGGGCAACATACACCGGGGAGCTGTTTTTT. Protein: CASSLADRATYTGELFF.

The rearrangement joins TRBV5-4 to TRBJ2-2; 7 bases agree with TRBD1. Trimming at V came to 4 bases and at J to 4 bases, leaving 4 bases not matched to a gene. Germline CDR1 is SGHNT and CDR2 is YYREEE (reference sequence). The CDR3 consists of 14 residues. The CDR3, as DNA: TGTGCCAGCAGCAAGACAGGGAGCACCGGGGAGCTGTTTTTT. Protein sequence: CASSKTGSTGELFF.

CDR3 DNA sequence: TGTGCCAGCAGTTACACCGGGACAGACACAGATACGCAGTATTTT. Protein: CASSYTGTDTDTQYF. The chain carries TRBV28 and TRBJ2-3; 7 bases map to TRBD1. The germline V gene encodes CDR1 MDHEN and CDR2 SYDVKM. J lost 2 bases, V lost 4 bases, and 6 bases had no gene match. There are 15 residues in the CDR3.

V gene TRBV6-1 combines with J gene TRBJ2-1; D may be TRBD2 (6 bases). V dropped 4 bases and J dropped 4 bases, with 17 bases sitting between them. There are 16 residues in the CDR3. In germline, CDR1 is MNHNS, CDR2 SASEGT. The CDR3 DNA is TGTGCCAGCAGTGGGGGGGTTGCGGTTTCTTACAATGAGCAGTTCTTC. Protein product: CASSGGVAVSYNEQFF.